The subject of this entry is one TCR beta chain. The antigen is unknown. Per germline, CDR1 SGDLS and CDR2 YYNGEE. The CDR3 covers 14 residues. Trimming left V 3 bases short and J 5 bases short, with 14 bases between. The data stem from a study of T cell responses to AZD1222 COVID-19 vaccine. Study outcomes and limitations: At 160-218 and 743-854, vaccine-associated CD4 TCRs were dominant, and they spanned spike.

Profiled with immunoSEQ multiplex PCR; TCRdb holds only in-frame clones, not every one. This table holds about 90,000 clones, approximately 90% found once. This receptor was taken from an adult who received the AZD1222 COVID-19 vaccine. This specimen was peripheral blood, taken 28 days after the second AZD1222 dose. The gene calls are TRBV9 and TRBJ1-2; D remains unclear. In DNA form, the CDR3 reads TGTGCCAGCAGCGATGAGGTAGCGGGATATGGCTACACCTTC. Translating it yields CASSDEVAGYGYTF.